This is a list of T cell receptor beta chains from one sample in a study of monozygotic twins with inflammatory bowel disease. TCRdb reanalyzed the 5' RACE reads and collapses them to one entry per CDR3 protein, without DNA. Its table records 300,000 to 450,000 distinct CDR3 sequences. The material sequenced was blood. These receptors came from a human donor with ulcerative colitis or Crohn's disease, or a healthy co-twin of an affected twin (not recorded which). The CDR3 runs from the conserved cysteine through the conserved F or W. Fields, in order: J gene, V gene, CDR3 protein.

TRBJ1-1 TRBV29-1 CSVDRESINTEAFF
TRBJ2-2 TRBV9 CASSVAQGFPGELFF
TRBJ2-7 TRBV9 CASSAAGTSNEQYF
TRBJ2-7 TRBV5-1 CASSPDPGGRTYEQYF
TRBJ2-2 TRBV5-1 CASSPLNRGAGELFF
TRBJ2-3 TRBV9 CASSASGLAGYTQYF
TRBJ2-1 TRBV12-3/TRBV12-4 CASSFPRGWLAGFPDEQFF
TRBJ1-6 TRBV5-1 CASKSAGEDSPLHF
TRBJ2-2 TRBV5-8 CASSWRGPGELFF
TRBJ2-1 TRBV27 CASSLSWDRGHGNEQFF
TRBJ2-1 TRBV4-1 CASSRVSGGSSYNEQFF
TRBJ2-2 TRBV6-6 CATGQSNTGELFF
TRBJ2-7 TRBV5-1 CASSLAASGEYYEQYF
TRBJ2-2 TRBV29-1 CSVLDHRDTNTGELFF
TRBJ1-2 TRBV20-1 CSATDRGRETSYGYTF
TRBJ1-1 TRBV7-2 CASTVSTEAFF
TRBJ1-2 TRBV29-1 CSVEAIQGYGYTF
TRBJ2-7 TRBV19 CASSISRAREQYF
TRBJ1-5 TRBV7-9 CASSFYSNQPQHF
TRBJ1-1 TRBV5-1 CASTALGPGGGPNTEAFF
TRBJ2-1 TRBV20-1 CSAGGLAYNEQFF
TRBJ2-1 TRBV12-3/TRBV12-4 CASGAAGTVSYNEQFF
TRBJ2-1 TRBV24-1 CATSDLGRGTYNEQFF
TRBJ2-5 TRBV4-1 CASSRGQGLGETQYF
TRBJ2-3 TRBV11-3 CASSLVGKESDTQYF
TRBJ2-1 TRBV7-3 CASRIRGSSYNEQFF
TRBJ2-5 TRBV4-1 CASSQLAGQETQYF
TRBJ1-3 TRBV18 CASSPPGYRGAGNTIYF
TRBJ2-1 TRBV6-2/TRBV6-3 CATQDRVYNEQFF
TRBJ2-1 TRBV24-1 CATSNPSDRVQFF
TRBJ2-5 TRBV20-1 CSARDGDRVWLQETQYF
TRBJ1-2 TRBV7-3 CASTSDRGGDYTF
TRBJ1-2 TRBV12-3/TRBV12-4 CASSFGTDPNTF